The 29 T cell receptor beta chains given below trace back to one sample, sequenced in a study of cytomegalovirus exposure and HLA in healthy donors. Primers: 60 Vbeta forward and 13 Jbeta reverse. Using immunoSEQ multiplex PCR, the repertoire was profiled, and TCRdb retains in-frame clones only, with some absent. The table shows some 150,000 clones, with 70% to 80% occurring only once. The material sequenced was PBMCs. All receptors come from a man aged 50 to 59 in good health and CMV-seropositive.

The chain carries TRBV6-1 and TRBJ1-1, with 8 bases identical to TRBD1. Germline values: CDR1 MNHNS, CDR2 SASEGT. The CDR3 covers 13 residues. V dropped 6 bases and J dropped 0; count of bases not matched to a gene: 0. Written as DNA, the CDR3 is TGTGCCAGCAGACAGGGGGTGAACACTGAAGCTTTCTTT. It is translated as CASRQGVNTEAFF.

The chain has TRBV27 and TRBJ1-2; D may be TRBD1 (5 bases). This CDR3 contains 17 residues. Germline V CDR1 and CDR2: MNHEY, SMNVEV (reference sequence). The germline V and J ends were trimmed by 6 bases and 2 bases, with 22 bases remaining between them. The CDR3 spells CASRLRYGAATNYGYTF. The CDR3 region has the DNA TGTGCCAGCAGGTTGAGGTATGGGGCAGCAACAAACTATGGCTACACCTTC.

The chain is built from TRBV28 and TRBJ2-3; TRBD1 matches at 8 bases. V gave up 4 bases and J gave up 1 base; unmatched junction bases: 1. The CDR3 consists of 14 residues. Germline values: CDR1 MDHEN, CDR2 SYDVKM. The CDR3 sequence: CASSSGQGTDTQYF. Here the CDR3 DNA reads TGTGCCAGCAGTTCGGGACAGGGCACAGATACGCAGTATTTT.

The J gene is TRBJ1-6, the V gene TRBV5-4; D might be TRBD1 (6 bases). Germline V gene lookup returns CDR1 SGHNT and CDR2 YYREEE (reference sequence). Trimming left V 6 bases short and J 3 bases short, with 25 bases between. This CDR3 spans 19 amino acids. The chain's CDR3 is CASTASRGGSQIYNSPLHF. CDR3 DNA: TGTGCCAGCACCGCCTCTAGGGGGGGGTCCCAGATCTATAATTCACCCCTCCACTTT.

V usage is TRBV29-1 and J usage is TRBJ2-1, with 10 positions matching TRBD1. Trimming removed 2 bases from V and 7 bases from J; junction bases left unmatched: 8. CDR3 length: 15 amino acids. The germline V gene has CDR1 SQVTM and CDR2 ANQGSEA. The CDR3 loop is CSVEWMTGGFNEQFF. For the CDR3, the DNA is TGCAGCGTTGAATGGATGACAGGGGGCTTTAATGAGCAGTTCTTC.

This clone came up a few times. The rearrangement links TRBV25-1 to TRBJ2-7, with D perhaps matching TRBD1 (6 bases). This CDR3 has 15 amino acids. V lost 1 base and J lost 0, with 10 bases in between. Germline V gene data show CDR1 as MGHDK and CDR2 as SYGVNS. CDR3 coding DNA: TGTGCCAGCAGTGAATCGGGACACCTCTCCTACGAGCAGTACTTC. It translates to CASSESGHLSYEQYF.

The V call is TRBV29-1, the J call TRBJ1-2; the match to TRBD1 covers 8 bases. Trimming at V came to 7 bases and at J to 4 bases, leaving 8 bases not matched to a gene. Germline V gene data show CDR1 as SQVTM and CDR2 as ANQGSEA. CDR3 length: 13 residues. Here the CDR3 DNA reads TGCAGCGCCGGACAGGGACCGGGCTATGGCTACACCTTC. Translation: CSAGQGPGYGYTF. The variable domain in full, with the rest retrieved from reference TRBV29-1 and TRBJ1-2, is SAVISQKPSRDICQRGTSLTIQCQVDSQVTMMFWYRQQPGQSLTLIATANQGSEATYESGFVIDKFPISRPNLTFSTLTVSNMSPEDSSIYLCSAGQGPGYGYTFGSGTRLTVV.

The sample holds one count of this clone. The chain links TRBV6-1 to TRBJ1-6; D might be TRBD1 (5 bases). The CDR3 spans 14 residues. The germline gives CDR1 MNHNS, CDR2 SASEGT. Deletions cut 8 bases from V and 8 bases from J, with 16 bases between. The CDR3 sequence is CASLRGRADSPLHF. The DNA for the CDR3 is TGTGCCAGCCTCCGCGGCAGGGCCGATTCACCCCTCCACTTT.

Here the CDR3 reads CASSFGTSYGYTF. The CDR3 nucleotides are TGTGCCAGCAGTTTTGGGACATCCTATGGCTACACCTTC. The V gene is TRBV27, the J gene TRBJ1-2; D is possibly TRBD1 (6 bases). V lost 3 bases to trimming and J lost 4 bases, with 9 bases between them. CDR1 and CDR2 from the germline V gene are MNHEY and SMNVEV (reference sequence). The CDR3 contains 13 residues.

The CDR3 region has the DNA TGCGCCAGCAGCCGAGCCGGGACAAACGCCTACGAGCAGTACTTC. This encodes CASSRAGTNAYEQYF. The gene calls are TRBV4-1 and TRBJ2-7, with a possible D match to TRBD1 (6 bases). V dropped 4 bases and J dropped 2 bases, with 15 bases sitting between them. Germline lookup yields CDR1 MGHRA and CDR2 YSYEKL. This CDR3 comprises 15 residues.

The chain employs TRBV2 and TRBJ1-2; D might be TRBD1 (5 bases). This CDR3 contains 14 residues. Germline CDR1 is SNHLY and CDR2 is FYNNEI. V dropped 3 bases and J dropped 0 bases, with 8 bases sitting between them. CDR3 coding DNA: TGTGCCAGCAGTGAGGGGCCCACTAACTATGGCTACACCTTC. This translates into CASSEGPTNYGYTF.

The chain employs TRBV7-2 and TRBJ2-7, with 10 bases lining up with TRBD2. V was clipped by 3 bases and J by 6 bases; unmatched bases: 5. CDR1 is SGHTA and CDR2 is FQGNSA in the germline V gene. This CDR3 has 14 amino acids. This chain's CDR3 is CASSFPGLATEQYF. Here the CDR3 DNA reads TGTGCCAGCAGCTTCCCGGGACTAGCGACCGAGCAGTACTTC.

The V call is TRBV4-1, the J call TRBJ2-1, with 8 bases that match TRBD2. This CDR3 comprises 16 residues. The junction had 12 bases not matched to a gene; V was cut back by 3 bases and J by 8 bases. Germline assignment: CDR1 MGHRA and CDR2 YSYEKL. In DNA form, the CDR3 reads TGCGCCAGCAGCCAGAGTACTAGCGGAGTCCTCTATGAGCAGTTCTTC. Translated, it gives CASSQSTSGVLYEQFF.

The V call is TRBV6-4, the J call TRBJ1-4; D is perhaps TRBD1 (6 bases). Germline V gene lookup returns CDR1 MRHNA and CDR2 SNTAGT. The germline V and J ends were trimmed by 2 bases and 8 bases, with 6 bases remaining between them. The CDR3 contains 12 residues. The CDR3 nucleotides read TGTGCCAGCAGTGACCAGGGGGAAAAACTGTTTTTT. Amino acids: CASSDQGEKLFF.

This chain links TRBV6-1 with TRBJ1-3; TRBD1 matches 8 bases. Germline values: CDR1 MNHNS, CDR2 SASEGT. Trimming at V came to 4 bases and at J to 4 bases, leaving 6 bases not matched to a gene. CDR3 length: 15 amino acids. The CDR3 sequence: CASSGLRTGGNTIYF. The CDR3 DNA follows: TGTGCCAGCAGTGGCCTGCGGACAGGGGGAAACACCATATATTTT.

This rearrangement joins TRBV10-3 to TRBJ2-1; D perhaps matches TRBD2 (7 bases). Germline-derived CDR1 and CDR2 are ENHRY and SYGVKD. This CDR3 contains 15 residues. The germline V and J ends were trimmed by 4 bases and 3 bases, with 13 bases remaining between them. The CDR3 nucleotides read TGTGCCATCAGTGGGGGGGGCACGAACTACAATGAGCAGTTCTTC. It yields the protein CAISGGGTNYNEQFF.

The rearrangement links TRBV25-1 to TRBJ2-5, with 9 positions matching TRBD1. CDR3 length: 16 residues. V lost 5 bases, J lost 1 base, and 8 bases stayed unmatched. Germline CDR1 MGHDK, CDR2 SYGVNS. CDR3 coding DNA: TGTGCCAGCAGTAGTCCCGAGACAGGGGGCCAAGAGACCCAGTACTTC. The encoded protein is CASSSPETGGQETQYF.

The rearrangement uses TRBV5-1 and TRBJ2-3; the match to TRBD2 covers 11 bases. Trimming took 0 bases from V and 1 from J; bases not matched to a gene: 1. This CDR3 spans 16 amino acids. The germline CDR1 and CDR2 sequences are SGHRS and YFSETQ. The CDR3 reads CASSLALAGGTDTQYF. The CDR3 nucleotides are TGCGCCAGCAGCTTGGCACTAGCGGGAGGCACAGATACGCAGTATTTT.

The sample holds one count of this clone. The rearrangement joins TRBV7-2 to TRBJ2-2, with 7 bases matching TRBD1. The ends lost 5 bases at V and 5 bases at J; junction bases unmatched: 11. The CDR3 covers 16 residues. Germline-derived CDR1 and CDR2 are SGHTA and FQGNSA. CDR3 region: CASSRHRTGETGELFF. CDR3 DNA: TGTGCCAGCAGCAGGCACCGGACAGGCGAGACCGGGGAGCTGTTTTTT.

The chain uses TRBV10-1 and TRBJ2-1, with D possibly TRBD1 on 5 matching bases. From germline, CDR1 is WNHNN and CDR2 SYGVQD (reference sequence). CDR3 size: 16 residues. Trimming cost V 1 base and J 6 bases, with 16 bases left between them. The CDR3 region is CASSELRKGQGNEQFF. The CDR3, as DNA: TGCGCCAGCAGTGAGTTAAGGAAGGGTCAGGGCAATGAGCAGTTCTTC.

This chain uses TRBV5-6 with TRBJ2-7, with unresolved D. Per germline, CDR1 SGHDT and CDR2 YYEEEE. V lost 3 bases and J 3 bases, leaving 10 bases between the germline ends. CDR3 length: 13 residues. As DNA, the CDR3 is TGTGCCAGCAGCTACGGGTTTGTCTACGAGCAGTACTTC. Its protein product is CASSYGFVYEQYF.

The chain recombines TRBV27 with TRBJ2-5, with TRBD2 identical over 9 bases. Per the germline V gene, CDR1 is MNHEY and CDR2 is SMNVEV (reference sequence). V trimming: 2 bases; J trimming: 5 bases; junction bases outside the gene matches: 12. There are 17 residues in the CDR3. CDR3 protein: CASSLTSSGSLKETQYF. CDR3 DNA: TGTGCCAGCAGTTTAACTAGTAGCGGGAGTCTTAAGGAGACCCAGTACTTC.

This chain uses TRBV5-1 with TRBJ2-7, with D maybe TRBD1 (6 bases). CDR3 length: 15 residues. Germline-derived CDR1 and CDR2 are SGHRS and YFSETQ. Between the trimmed V and J ends, which lost 4 bases and 2 bases, there was a span of 16 bases. The CDR3 DNA reads TGCGCCAGCAGCCAATTACAGGGTAGCGCCTACGAGCAGTACTTC. This sequence encodes CASSQLQGSAYEQYF.

The rearrangement uses TRBV7-2 and TRBJ2-7; D is perhaps TRBD2 (5 bases). Per the germline V gene, CDR1 is SGHTA and CDR2 is FQGNSA. Trimming removed 1 base from V and 5 bases from J, with 9 bases in between. This CDR3 contains 13 residues. CDR3 sequence (DNA): TGTGCCAGCAGCTTAGGAGGGAATCACGAGCAGTACTTC. Translating gives CASSLGGNHEQYF.

In DNA, the CDR3 is TGTGCCAGCAGTTTCCCGGGGAGCTCCTACGAGCAGTACTTC. It translates to CASSFPGSSYEQYF. V and J are TRBV28 and TRBJ2-7; possibly TRBD2 for D (5 bases). Germline V CDR1 and CDR2: MDHEN, SYDVKM. Trimming took off 3 bases at V and 0 bases at J, with 9 bases between the two ends. The CDR3 sequence is 14 residues long.

The V call is TRBV9, the J call TRBJ2-7; 11 bases line up with TRBD2. The CDR3 runs 14 residues. Germline lookup yields CDR1 SGDLS and CDR2 YYNGEE. V dropped 1 base and J dropped 6; count of bases not matched to a gene: 3. This CDR3 is CASSVNLAGGEQYF. The DNA for the CDR3 is TGTGCCAGCAGCGTAAATCTAGCGGGAGGCGAGCAGTACTTC.

The V gene is TRBV5-4, the J gene TRBJ2-5, with 10 bases fitting TRBD2. J was trimmed by 4 bases and V by 4 bases; bases with no gene match: 7. In germline, CDR1 is SGHNT, CDR2 YYREEE (reference sequence). This CDR3 comprises 15 residues. CDR3 DNA sequence: TGTGCCAGCAGCCTAAAGCGGGAGGGGACAGAGACCCAGTACTTC. Protein: CASSLKREGTETQYF.

The rearrangement uses TRBV5-1 and TRBJ2-5; no firm D call. The CDR3 is 13 residues long. V dropped 4 bases and J dropped 4 bases, with 11 bases sitting between them. CDR1 SGHRS and CDR2 YFSETQ come from the germline V gene. Here the CDR3 reads CASSQSNSETQYF. The CDR3 nucleotides are TGCGCCAGCAGCCAGTCAAATTCAGAGACCCAGTACTTC.

Regarding this clone: At one boundary the junction diverges from the germline segment, which might be a read error. Additional DNA sequences in this sample encode the identical CDR3. V gene TRBV5-6 combines with J gene TRBJ2-1; 9 bases align to TRBD2. This CDR3 has 15 amino acids. CDR1 SGHDT and CDR2 YYEEEE come from the germline V gene. The CDR3 region is CASSLGLAASGGQFF. For the CDR3, the DNA is TGCGCCAGCAGCTTGGGACTAGCCGCCTCGGGGGGGCAGTTCTTC.